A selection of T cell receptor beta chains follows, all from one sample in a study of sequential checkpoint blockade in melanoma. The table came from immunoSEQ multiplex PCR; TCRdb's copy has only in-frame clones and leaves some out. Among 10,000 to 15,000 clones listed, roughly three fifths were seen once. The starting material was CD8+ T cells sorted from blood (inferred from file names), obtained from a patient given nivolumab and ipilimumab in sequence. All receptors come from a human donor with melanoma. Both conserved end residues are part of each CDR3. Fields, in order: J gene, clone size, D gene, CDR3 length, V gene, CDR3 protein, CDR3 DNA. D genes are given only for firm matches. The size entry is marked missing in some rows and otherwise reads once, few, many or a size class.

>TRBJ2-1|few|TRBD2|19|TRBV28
CASRPPGLSGSSSYNEQFF
TGTGCCAGCAGGCCCCCGGGGTTAAGCGGGAGTAGCTCCTACAATGAGCAGTTCTTC
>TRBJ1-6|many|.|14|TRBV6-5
CASRYREYNSPLHF
TGTGCCAGCCGATACAGGGAGTATAATTCACCCCTCCACTTT
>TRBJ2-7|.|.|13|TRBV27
CASGLGRAYEQYF
TGTGCCAGCGGGCTGGGCAGGGCCTACGAGCAGTACTTC
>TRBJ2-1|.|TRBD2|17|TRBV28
CASSLGLAGVYSKGQFF
TGTGCCAGCAGTTTAGGGCTAGCGGGGGTCTATAGTAAGGGGCAGTTCTTC
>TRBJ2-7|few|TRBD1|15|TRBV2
CASSDAQGHSYEQYF
TGTGCCAGCAGTGACGCACAGGGGCACTCCTACGAGCAGTACTTC
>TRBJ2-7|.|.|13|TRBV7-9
CASSFGGTSEQYF
TGTGCCAGCAGCTTCGGAGGAACAAGCGAGCAGTACTTC
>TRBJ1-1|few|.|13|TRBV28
CASSLSRGGEAFF
TGTGCCAGCAGCCTGTCACGCGGAGGTGAAGCTTTCTTT
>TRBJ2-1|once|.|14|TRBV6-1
CASLWTVSYNEQFF
TGTGCCAGCTTATGGACAGTTTCCTACAATGAGCAGTTCTTC
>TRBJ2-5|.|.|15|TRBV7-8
CASSPIRVFLETQYF
TGTGCCAGCAGTCCTATCAGGGTCTTCCTAGAGACCCAGTACTTC
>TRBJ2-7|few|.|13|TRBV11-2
CASSWGGSYEQYF
TGTGCCAGCAGCTGGGGAGGATCCTACGAGCAGTACTTC
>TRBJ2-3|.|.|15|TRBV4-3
CASSFVQGGADTQYF
TGCGCCAGCAGCTTTGTCCAGGGGGGTGCAGATACGCAGTATTTT
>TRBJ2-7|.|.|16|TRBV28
CASSLYGTFSSYEQYF
TGTGCCAGCAGTTTATATGGGACATTCTCCTCCTACGAGCAGTACTTC
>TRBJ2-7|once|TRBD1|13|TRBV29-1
CSVEDLGGSGQYF
TGCAGCGTTGAGGACCTAGGGGGCTCGGGGCAGTACTTC
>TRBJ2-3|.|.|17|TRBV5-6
CASSSLAGAGGTDTQYF
TGTGCCAGCAGCTCCCTCGCGGGGGCCGGGGGCACAGATACGCAGTATTTT
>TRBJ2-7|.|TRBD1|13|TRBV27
CASRGTGPYEQYF
TGTGCCAGCCGCGGGACAGGTCCCTACGAGCAGTACTTC
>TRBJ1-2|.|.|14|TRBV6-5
CAISESVPNYGYTF
TGTGCCATCAGTGAATCGGTCCCTAACTATGGCTACACCTTC
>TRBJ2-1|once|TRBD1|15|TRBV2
CASSLGQGTYNEQFF
TGTGCCAGCAGTCTGGGACAGGGGACCTACAATGAGCAGTTCTTC
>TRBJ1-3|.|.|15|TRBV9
CASSPSGASGNTIYF
TGTGCCAGCAGCCCCAGCGGGGCCTCTGGAAACACCATATATTTT
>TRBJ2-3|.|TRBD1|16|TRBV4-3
CASSQVGTGDTDTQYF
TGCGCCAGCAGCCAAGTGGGGACAGGGGACACAGATACGCAGTATTTT
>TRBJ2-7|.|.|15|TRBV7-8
CASSLGGSSSYEQYF
TGTGCCAGCAGCTTAGGGGGCTCGAGCTCCTACGAGCAGTACTTC
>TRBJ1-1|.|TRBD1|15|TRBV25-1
CASSEFGTGNTEAFF
TGTGCCAGCAGTGAATTTGGGACAGGGAACACTGAAGCTTTCTTT
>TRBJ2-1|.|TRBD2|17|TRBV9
CASSDPGLAGIYNEQFF
TGTGCCAGCAGCGACCCGGGACTAGCGGGAATCTACAATGAGCAGTTCTTC
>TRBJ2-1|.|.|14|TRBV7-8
CASRLQGPHNEQFF
TGTGCCAGCCGACTTCAGGGCCCTCACAATGAGCAGTTCTTC
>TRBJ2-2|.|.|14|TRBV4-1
CASSQVGGVGELFF
TGCGCCAGCAGCCAAGTAGGGGGGGTCGGGGAGCTGTTTTTT
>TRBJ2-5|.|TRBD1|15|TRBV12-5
CASGSQTGRMETQYF
TGTGCTAGTGGTTCCCAGACAGGGCGAATGGAGACCCAGTACTTC
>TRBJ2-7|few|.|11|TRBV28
CASRTGREQYF
TGTGCCAGCAGGACAGGACGCGAGCAGTACTTC
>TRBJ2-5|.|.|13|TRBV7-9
CASSSSERETQYF
TGTGCCAGCAGCTCCTCGGAGAGGGAGACCCAGTACTTC
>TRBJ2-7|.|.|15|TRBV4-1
CASSQELASSYEQYF
TGCGCCAGCAGCCAAGAGCTAGCGAGCTCCTACGAGCAGTACTTC
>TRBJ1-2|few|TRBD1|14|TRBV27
CASSLQGTGWGYTF
TGTGCCAGCAGTTTACAGGGGACAGGGTGGGGCTACACCTTC
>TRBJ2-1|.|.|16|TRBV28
CASSSRDLSLYNEQFF
TGTGCCAGCAGTTCCCGCGACTTGTCGCTCTACAATGAGCAGTTCTTC